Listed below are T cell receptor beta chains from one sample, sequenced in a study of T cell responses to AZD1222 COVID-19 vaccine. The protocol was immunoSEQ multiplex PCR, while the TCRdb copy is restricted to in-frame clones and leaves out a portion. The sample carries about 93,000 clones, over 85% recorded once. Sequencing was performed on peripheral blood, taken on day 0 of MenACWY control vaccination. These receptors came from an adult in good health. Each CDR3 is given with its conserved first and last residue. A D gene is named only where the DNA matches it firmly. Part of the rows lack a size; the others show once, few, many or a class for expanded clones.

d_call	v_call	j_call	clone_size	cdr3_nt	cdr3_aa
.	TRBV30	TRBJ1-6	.	TGTGCCTGGAATAGTAATAATTCACCCCTCCACTTT	CAWNSNNSPLHF
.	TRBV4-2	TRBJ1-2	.	TGTGCCAGCAGCCCTTCTTTGGGGGCTAACTATGGCTACACCTTC	CASSPSLGANYGYTF
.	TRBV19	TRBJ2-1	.	TGTGCCAGTAGTCCATTACAGGGAGGGGGTGAGCAGTTCTTC	CASSPLQGGGEQFF
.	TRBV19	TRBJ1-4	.	TGTGCCAGTACCCCCCGGGACGAAAAACTGTTTTTT	CASTPRDEKLFF
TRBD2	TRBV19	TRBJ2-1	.	TGTGCCAGTAGTCGAAATCGGGGGGGTCAGACTAACAATGAGCAGTTCTTC	CASSRNRGGQTNNEQFF
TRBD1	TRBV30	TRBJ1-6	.	TGTGCCTGGAGTTTGACGACAGGGTTAGTAGCACCCCTCCACTTT	CAWSLTTGLVAPLHF
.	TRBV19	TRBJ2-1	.	TGTGCCAGTACCACGGGGGACGGCCTCTACAATGAGCAGTTCTTC	CASTTGDGLYNEQFF
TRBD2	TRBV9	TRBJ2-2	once	TGTGCCAGCAGCGTACTAGCGGGGGCGAACACCGGGGAGCTGTTTTTT	CASSVLAGANTGELFF
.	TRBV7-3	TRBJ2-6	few	TGTGCCAGCAGCTCAGGTTTCGGGGCTGGGGCCAACGTCCTGACTTTC	CASSSGFGAGANVLTF
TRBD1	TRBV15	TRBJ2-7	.	TGTGCCACCAGCAGATCCGGGACAGGGGGTGACGAGCAGTACTTC	CATSRSGTGGDEQYF
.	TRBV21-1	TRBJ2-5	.	.	CASSKVWVAGGIQETQYF
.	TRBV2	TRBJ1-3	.	TGTGCCAGCAGTGAAGCGCCCCGGGCCGGAGGAAACACCATATATTTT	CASSEAPRAGGNTIYF
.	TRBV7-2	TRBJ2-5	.	TGTGCCAGCAGCTTGAGGCGGGGAACCCAAGAGACCCAGTACTTC	CASSLRRGTQETQYF
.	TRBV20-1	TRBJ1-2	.	TGCAGTGTTAGGCACTATGGCTACACCTTC	CSVRHYGYTF
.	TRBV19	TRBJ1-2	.	TGTGCCAGTAGTATAGCCAGCGACTATGGCTACACCTTC	CASSIASDYGYTF
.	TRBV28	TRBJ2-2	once	TGTGCCAGCAGTCTCACCCTAGGGAGAGAAACCGGGGAGCTGTTTTTT	CASSLTLGRETGELFF